Listed below are T cell receptor beta chains from one sample, sequenced in a study of long-term antiretroviral therapy in people with HIV. Clones were read by immunoSEQ multiplex PCR, and TCRdb kept only the in-frame ones, dropping some. The sample has tens of thousands of clones; around four fifths are singletons. The sequencing used unsorted PBMCs, collected 1.6 years after starting antiretroviral therapy. These receptors were taken from a man aged 35 to 55 with HIV. Both conserved end residues are part of each CDR3. D genes are given only for firm matches. Size is stated for part of the rows, as once, few or many counts, or as a class when the clone is expanded.

. TRBJ2-5 TRBV9 . CASSVEVVGETQYF TGTGCCAGCAGCGTAGAAGTGGTGGGGGAGACCCAGTACTTC
once TRBJ1-4 TRBV6-6 . CASRINEKLFF TGTGCCAGCAGAATTAATGAAAAACTGTTTTTT
. TRBJ2-1 TRBV2 TRBD1 CASSSSGTALYNEQFF TGTGCCAGCAGTTCCTCCGGGACAGCCCTTTACAATGAGCAGTTCTTC
. TRBJ2-3 TRBV12-5 . CASGGTLFTDTQYF TGTGCTAGTGGGGGTACTCTATTCACAGATACGCAGTATTTT
. TRBJ2-7 TRBV6-1 . CASIFTRGGAGEQYF TGTGCCAGCATTTTCACTAGGGGGGGGGCAGGTGAGCAGTACTTC
. TRBJ1-5 TRBV6-1 . CASSEALMANNQPQHF TGTGCCAGCAGTGAAGCTTTGATGGCTAACAATCAGCCCCAGCATTTT
. TRBJ2-3 TRBV11-2 . CASSSDLTDTQYF TGTGCCAGCAGCTCCGACCTCACAGATACGCAGTATTTT
. TRBJ1-4 TRBV29-1 . CSVEVEGGKLFF TGCAGCGTTGAAGTGGAAGGGGGAAAACTGTTTTTT
. TRBJ1-4 TRBV4-1 . CASSRSGGVLEFNEKLFF TGCGCCAGCAGCCGTTCCGGAGGGGTCCTCGAATTTAATGAAAAACTGTTTTTT
. TRBJ1-2 TRBV6-1 . CASSEDGGLGYGYTF TGTGCCAGCAGTGAAGACGGGGGGCTGGGCTATGGCTACACCTTC
. TRBJ1-4 TRBV6-5 . CASSYSLKRGGEKLFF TGTGCCAGCAGTTACTCCTTGAAACGTGGGGGTGAAAAACTGTTTTTT
. TRBJ2-5 TRBV5-1 . CASSYEETQYF TGCGCCAGCAGCTACGAAGAGACCCAGTACTTC
. TRBJ1-5 TRBV6-5 . CASSPQGLIQPQHF TGTGCCAGCAGCCCACAGGGACTAATTCAGCCCCAGCATTTT
. TRBJ1-5 TRBV5-8 . CASSLGGGNQPQHF TGTGCCAGCAGCTTGGGGGGCGGCAATCAGCCCCAGCATTTT
. TRBJ2-2 TRBV9 TRBD1 CASSVGLTGGESGELFF TGTGCCAGCAGCGTAGGGTTGACAGGGGGCGAGTCCGGGGAGCTGTTTTTT